Presented here are 9 T cell receptor beta chains from one specimen sequenced in a study of shared clonotypes between healthy human individuals. Clones were sequenced by immunoSEQ multiplex PCR, and TCRdb holds only the in-frame ones, with some missing. In the table there are 2 million to 3 million clones, roughly 93% of which are singletons. Sequencing input: naive CD4+ T cells from PBMCs. Subset here: CD45RA+ positively selected. The receptors were sampled from a man between 18 and 35 years old in good health. Some clones in this sample may be carry-over from other donors' samples.

This chain connects TRBV29-1 to TRBJ1-2; a weak D match, TRBD1 (6 bases). Germline loops: CDR1 SQVTM, CDR2 ANQGSEA. V was shortened by 2 bases and J by 7 bases, with 11 bases between the two germline ends. The CDR3 is made up of 12 amino acids. DNA of the CDR3: TGCAGCGTTGAAACCCACAGGGTTGGCTACACCTTC. Encoded protein: CSVETHRVGYTF.

The V and J genes are TRBV5-5 and TRBJ2-3; D is uncertain. This CDR3 comprises 17 residues. CDR1 SGHKS and CDR2 YYEKEE come from the germline V gene (reference sequence). The V end was cut by 1 base, the J end by 0 bases, with 15 bases between. DNA of the CDR3: TGTGCCAGCAGCTTGCGATTGGGCGGCCCTAGCACAGATACGCAGTATTTT. Protein sequence: CASSLRLGGPSTDTQYF.

The chain joins TRBV30 to TRBJ2-3; D is perhaps TRBD1 (5 bases). CDR1 is GTSNPN, CDR2 SVGIG, per germline (reference sequence). V lost 2 bases and J lost 4, with 13 bases in between. This CDR3 is built from 14 residues. CDR3 nucleotide sequence: TGTGCCTGGAGTCAGAAGGGGTTCCCAGATACGCAGTATTTT. Translating it yields CAWSQKGFPDTQYF.

A few counts support this clone. V and J are TRBV6-5 and TRBJ1-5; D remains unclear. Trimming took 11 bases from V and 0 from J, leaving 8 bases between them. The CDR3 consists of 12 residues. From germline, CDR1 is MNHEY and CDR2 SVGAGI. The CDR3 spells CAVGDSNQPQHF. In DNA form, the CDR3 reads TGTGCCGTCGGGGATAGCAATCAGCCCCAGCATTTT.

V usage is TRBV18 and J usage is TRBJ1-1; D remains ambiguous. Germline V CDR1 and CDR2: KGHSH, LQKENI. The CDR3 covers 14 residues. With 5 bases removed from V and 6 bases from J, the gap between germline ends came to 16 bases. In DNA, the CDR3 is TGTGCCAGCTCAACACTTATGACCCAGTCTGAAGCTTTCTTT. Translation gives CASSTLMTQSEAFF. Variable domain in full (rest from reference TRBV18 and TRBJ1-1): NAGVMQNPRHLVRRRGQEARLRCSPMKGHSHVYWYRQLPEEGLKFMVYLQKENIIDESGMPKERFSAEFPKEGPSILRIQQVVRGDSAAYFCASSTLMTQSEAFFGQGTRLTVV.

The genes are TRBV6-1 and TRBJ2-7; 9 nucleotides align to TRBD1. The V gene's germline CDR1 is MNHNS and CDR2 SASEGT. Trimming removed 6 bases from V and 4 bases from J; junction bases left unmatched: 4. The CDR3 sequence is 13 residues long. The CDR3 nucleotides are TGTGCCAGCAGACAGGGGGCGGGGTACGAGCAGTACTTC. Encoded protein: CASRQGAGYEQYF.

The chain joins TRBV19 to TRBJ2-4, with D perhaps TRBD2 (6 bases). The germline V gene encodes CDR1 LNHDA and CDR2 SQIVND (reference sequence). V lost 3 bases, J lost 1 base, and 10 bases lay in between. CDR3 size: 15 residues. The CDR3: CASSMGGIAKNIQYF. CDR3 coding DNA: TGTGCCAGTAGTATGGGAGGAATCGCCAAAAACATTCAGTACTTC.

The chain recombines TRBV5-1 with TRBJ2-7; D is undetermined. With 1 base removed from V and 4 bases from J, the gap between germline ends came to 15 bases. From germline, CDR1 is SGHRS and CDR2 YFSETQ. This CDR3 spans 15 amino acids. CDR3 loop: CASSLSPGLLYEQYF. The CDR3 coding sequence is TGCGCCAGCAGCTTGAGTCCGGGCCTCTTATACGAGCAGTACTTC.

V gene TRBV20-1 combines with J gene TRBJ1-1; D ambiguous. The V gene lost 7 bases and the J gene lost 1 base, with 7 bases spanning the gap. CDR3 length equals 11 residues. Germline CDR1 reads DFQATT; CDR2 reads SNEGSKA (reference sequence). CDR3 protein: CSGSSNTEAFF. The CDR3 DNA reads as TGCAGTGGGTCGTCGAACACTGAAGCTTTCTTT.